The 21 T cell receptor beta chains below come from one sample, sequenced in a study of neoadjuvant nivolumab and ipilimumab in lung cancer. Using immunoSEQ multiplex PCR, the repertoire was profiled, and TCRdb retains in-frame clones only, with some absent. The sample consists of 18,000 or so clones, almost 80% of them appearing once. The sequenced sample was tumor tissue, obtained after neoadjuvant nivolumab, alone or with ipilimumab, at or shortly before surgery. Every receptor here comes from an adult with non-small cell lung cancer.

The rearrangement links TRBV27 to TRBJ1-2; D is perhaps TRBD1 (5 bases). The germline V gene has CDR1 MNHEY and CDR2 SMNVEV (reference sequence). The CDR3 runs 17 residues. Trimming shortened V by 1 base and J by 0 bases, and 15 bases separated the two germline ends. CDR3 residues: CASSLWGTPSSNYGYTF. DNA of the CDR3: TGTGCCAGCAGTTTATGGGGGACTCCTTCCTCTAACTATGGCTACACCTTC.

The chain is built from TRBV5-1 and TRBJ1-4, with 10 positions matching TRBD1. Germline V gene data show CDR1 as SGHRS and CDR2 as YFSETQ. The CDR3 consists of 15 residues. With 0 bases clipped from V and 11 bases from J, the junction kept 7 bases outside the gene matches. CDR3 nucleotide sequence: TGCGCCAGCAGCTTGGGCGTAATGGGACAGGGGAAACTGTTTTTT. It specifies CASSLGVMGQGKLFF.

The rearrangement uses TRBV7-3 and TRBJ1-5, with TRBD1 as a possible D gene (5 bases). Per the germline V gene, CDR1 is SGHTA and CDR2 is FQGTGA. The CDR3 is 13 residues long. The V end was cut by 6 bases, the J end by 3 bases, with 9 bases between. The CDR3 loop is CASSTGPNQPQHF. CDR3 DNA: TGTGCCAGCAGTACGGGACCCAATCAGCCCCAGCATTTT.

This chain joins TRBV6-1 and TRBJ1-4, with 7 bases fitting TRBD1. CDR1 and CDR2 from the germline V gene are MNHNS and SASEGT. The V and J ends lost 5 bases and 0 bases, in that order; junction bases with no gene match: 9. The CDR3 is 17 residues long. The CDR3 reads CASSKDHRGTTNEKLFF. As DNA, the CDR3 is TGTGCCAGCAGTAAAGACCACAGGGGAACAACTAATGAAAAACTGTTTTTT.

V gene TRBV2 combines with J gene TRBJ2-1, with 9 bases lining up with TRBD2. This CDR3 spans 19 amino acids. V lost 2 bases, J lost 0 bases, and 11 bases stayed unmatched. Germline assignment: CDR1 SNHLY and CDR2 FYNNEI. In DNA form, the CDR3 reads TGTGCCAGCAGTGAAAGAGCGGGGGGACGTGTCAGCTCCTACAATGAGCAGTTCTTC. It translates to CASSERAGGRVSSYNEQFF.

The genes are TRBV29-1 and TRBJ2-1; 7 bases map to TRBD1. There are 14 residues in the CDR3. V lost 7 bases to trimming and J lost 6 bases; unmatched junction nucleotides: 12. Germline V gene lookup returns CDR1 SQVTM and CDR2 ANQGSEA. CDR3 sequence reads: CSGNRGSLPNEQFF. The CDR3 region has the DNA TGCAGCGGAAACAGGGGAAGCCTTCCCAATGAGCAGTTCTTC.

The chain links TRBV6-5 to TRBJ2-2; 8 bases are shared with TRBD2. The V segment lost 5 bases and the J segment 5 bases; nucleotides outside the gene matches: 7. CDR3 length equals 15 residues. Germline V CDR1 and CDR2: MNHEY, SVGAGI. The CDR3 DNA is TGTGCCAGCAGTATCCGGGCGGGGGGTACCGGGGAGCTGTTTTTT. This encodes CASSIRAGGTGELFF.

V and J are TRBV28 and TRBJ1-1; perhaps TRBD1 as D (5 bases). The CDR3 is 14 amino acids. Germline V gene lookup returns CDR1 MDHEN and CDR2 SYDVKM. V dropped 6 bases and J dropped 4 bases, with 15 bases sitting between them. DNA of the CDR3: TGTGCCAGCAGGGGGCGGGGCAGCGGCACTGAAGCTTTCTTT. Translated, it gives CASRGRGSGTEAFF.

The rearrangement uses TRBV5-4 and TRBJ2-7, with 8 positions matching TRBD2. Per germline, CDR1 SGHNT and CDR2 YYREEE (reference sequence). The trim removed 3 bases at V and 2 bases at J, leaving 7 bases unmatched. The CDR3 runs 15 residues. The CDR3 reads CASSSRLAPPYEQYF. CDR3 DNA: TGTGCCAGCAGCTCGAGACTAGCGCCTCCCTACGAGCAGTACTTC. Using reference TRBV5-4 and TRBJ2-7 for the parts outside the CDR3, the full variable domain is ETGVTQSPTHLIKTRGQQVTLRCSSQSGHNTVSWYQQALGQGPQFIFQYYREEENGRGNFPPRFSGLQFPNYSSELNVNALELDDSALYLCASSSRLAPPYEQYFGPGTRLTVT.

The CDR3: CASSPHFKASSYNEQFF. CDR3 nucleotides: TGCGCCAGCAGCCCACATTTTAAGGCGAGCTCCTACAATGAGCAGTTCTTC. The chain joins TRBV5-1 to TRBJ2-1; D call uncertain. V was pared by 4 bases and J by 0 bases, with 17 bases between. Per the germline V gene, CDR1 is SGHRS and CDR2 is YFSETQ. The CDR3 is 17 amino acids.

The count of this clone is one. The gene calls are TRBV29-1 and TRBJ2-7; TRBD1 agrees at 9 bases. V lost 7 bases, J lost 6 bases, and 13 bases stayed unmatched. The CDR3 runs 14 residues. Germline V CDR1 and CDR2: SQVTM, ANQGSEA. This CDR3 is CSAEPGQGNGEQYF. DNA of the CDR3: TGCAGCGCAGAACCGGGACAGGGTAATGGCGAGCAGTACTTC.

This clone was seen a few times. This chain joins TRBV10-3 and TRBJ1-6, with TRBD1 as a possible D gene (5 bases). Per germline, CDR1 ENHRY and CDR2 SYGVKD. V was pared by 8 bases and J by 7 bases, with 18 bases between. This CDR3 is built from 15 residues. The CDR3 nucleotides read TGTGCCATCTCGGGCGACAGAAGAAAAAATTCACCCCTCCACTTT. Its translation: CAISGDRRKNSPLHF.

This chain's CDR3 is CASSVGPGQGDQPQHF. The CDR3 nucleotides are TGCGCCAGCAGCGTGGGACCAGGGCAGGGGGATCAGCCCCAGCATTTT. This chain links TRBV5-1 with TRBJ1-5, with 7 bases matching TRBD1. This CDR3 contains 16 residues. The V and J ends lost 4 bases and 5 bases, in that order; junction bases with no gene match: 12. Germline V gene data show CDR1 as SGHRS and CDR2 as YFSETQ.

The chain couples TRBV11-2 to TRBJ2-7, with TRBD1 matching 9 bases. J gave up 3 bases and V 5 bases, and 2 bases lay outside the gene matches. Germline lookup yields CDR1 SGHAT and CDR2 FQNNGV. The CDR3 length is 13 residues. This CDR3 reads CASSPGQGYEQYF. In nucleotides, the CDR3 is TGTGCCAGCAGCCCGGGACAGGGCTACGAGCAGTACTTC.

CDR3 nucleotide sequence: TGTGCCAGCAGCGTAGTAGGGAGCACAGATACGCAGTATTTT. It is translated as CASSVVGSTDTQYF. The chain recombines TRBV9 with TRBJ2-3; no clear D. Looked up from germline, CDR1 is SGDLS and CDR2 is YYNGEE. The CDR3 totals 14 residues. V was clipped by 0 bases and J by 0 bases, with 5 bases between them. Filled out from reference TRBV9 and TRBJ2-3, the complete variable domain reads DSGVTQTPKHLITATGQRVTLRCSPRSGDLSVYWYQQSLDQGLQFLIQYYNGEERAKGNILERFSAQQFPDLHSELNLSSLELGDSALYFCASSVVGSTDTQYFGPGTRLTVL.

This chain connects TRBV6-1 to TRBJ2-3, with TRBD1 matching over 7 bases. The CDR3 extends over 15 amino acids. Germline loops: CDR1 MNHNS, CDR2 SASEGT. V lost 3 bases and J lost 1; bases outside the gene matches: 4. This CDR3 reads CASSDLRGRTDTQYF. In DNA form, the CDR3 reads TGTGCCAGCAGTGATTTGAGGGGGCGCACAGATACGCAGTATTTT.

The chain has TRBV30 and TRBJ2-7; D uncertain. CDR3 length: 13 amino acids. Trimming took 0 bases from V and 5 from J, leaving 11 bases between them. The V gene's germline CDR1 is GTSNPN and CDR2 SVGIG (reference sequence). This CDR3 is CAWSVRQLHEQYF. The CDR3 DNA reads TGTGCCTGGAGTGTACGCCAGCTCCACGAGCAGTACTTC.

This chain links TRBV11-2 with TRBJ1-1; no clear D gene. V was shortened by 1 base and J by 6 bases, with 6 bases between the two germline ends. CDR3 length equals 12 residues. CDR1 is SGHAT and CDR2 is FQNNGV in the germline V gene. CDR3 in amino acids: CASSLVTPEAFF. The DNA of the CDR3 is TGTGCCAGCAGCTTAGTGACCCCTGAAGCTTTCTTT.

The CDR3 bases are TGCGCCAGCAGCTCGGGTGCCGCCCGCTTAGGGGGGGGCTACACCTTC. Translation: CASSSGAARLGGGYTF. The rearrangement uses TRBV5-1 and TRBJ1-2, with D possibly being TRBD1 (6 bases). V lost 3 bases, J lost 8 bases, and 23 bases lay in between. The CDR3 runs 16 residues. The germline CDR1 and CDR2 sequences are SGHRS and YFSETQ.

The rearrangement joins TRBV6-1 to TRBJ1-3; D is uncertain. V lost 2 bases and J 0 bases, leaving 11 bases between the germline ends. The CDR3 is made up of 16 amino acids. Looked up from germline, CDR1 is MNHNS and CDR2 is SASEGT. The CDR3 loop is CASSEPGRLSGNTIYF. The CDR3 coding sequence is TGTGCCAGCAGTGAACCAGGACGCCTCTCTGGAAACACCATATATTTT.

V and J are TRBV5-6 and TRBJ2-1, with a possible D match to TRBD1 (6 bases). The CDR3 extends over 16 amino acids. Between the trimmed V and J ends, which lost 4 bases and 2 bases, there was a span of 16 bases. Germline V gives CDR1 SGHDT, CDR2 YYEEEE. CDR3 DNA sequence: TGTGCCAGCAGCGCCTGGACAGAAATAACCTACAATGAGCAGTTCTTC. This codes for CASSAWTEITYNEQFF.